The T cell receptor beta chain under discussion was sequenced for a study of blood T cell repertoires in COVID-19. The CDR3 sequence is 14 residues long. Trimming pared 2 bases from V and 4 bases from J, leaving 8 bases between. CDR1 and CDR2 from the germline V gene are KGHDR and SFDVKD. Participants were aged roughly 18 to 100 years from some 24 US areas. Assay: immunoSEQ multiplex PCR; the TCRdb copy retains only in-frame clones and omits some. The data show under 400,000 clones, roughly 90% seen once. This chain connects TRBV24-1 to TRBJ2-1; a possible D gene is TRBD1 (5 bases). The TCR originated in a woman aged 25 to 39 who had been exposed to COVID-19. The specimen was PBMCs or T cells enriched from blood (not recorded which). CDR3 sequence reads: CATSDSTAYNEQFF. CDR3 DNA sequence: TGTGCCACCAGTGATTCGACAGCGTACAATGAGCAGTTCTTC.